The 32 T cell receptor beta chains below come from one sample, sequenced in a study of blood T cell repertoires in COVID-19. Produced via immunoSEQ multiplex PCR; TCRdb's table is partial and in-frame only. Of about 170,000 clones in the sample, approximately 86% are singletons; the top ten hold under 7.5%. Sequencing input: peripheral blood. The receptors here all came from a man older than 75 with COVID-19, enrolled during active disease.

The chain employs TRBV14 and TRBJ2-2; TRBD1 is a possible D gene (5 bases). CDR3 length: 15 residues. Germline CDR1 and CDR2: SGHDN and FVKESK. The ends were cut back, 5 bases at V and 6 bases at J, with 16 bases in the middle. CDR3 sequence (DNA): TGTGCCAGCAGCTACATTTCAGGGCTGGCCGGGGAGCTGTTTTTT. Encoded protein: CASSYISGLAGELFF.

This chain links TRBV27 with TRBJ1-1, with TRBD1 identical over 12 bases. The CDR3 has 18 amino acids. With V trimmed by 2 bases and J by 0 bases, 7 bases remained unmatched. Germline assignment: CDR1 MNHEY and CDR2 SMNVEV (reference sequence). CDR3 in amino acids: CASSLRWGTGGMNTEAFF. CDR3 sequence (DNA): TGTGCCAGCAGTTTAAGGTGGGGGACAGGGGGCATGAACACTGAAGCTTTCTTT.

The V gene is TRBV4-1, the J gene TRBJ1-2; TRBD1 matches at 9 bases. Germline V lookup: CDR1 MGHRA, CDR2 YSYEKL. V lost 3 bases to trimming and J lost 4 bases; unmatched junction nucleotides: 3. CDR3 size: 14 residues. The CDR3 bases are TGCGCCAGCAGCCAGGGACAGGGCAGCTATGGCTACACCTTC. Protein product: CASSQGQGSYGYTF.

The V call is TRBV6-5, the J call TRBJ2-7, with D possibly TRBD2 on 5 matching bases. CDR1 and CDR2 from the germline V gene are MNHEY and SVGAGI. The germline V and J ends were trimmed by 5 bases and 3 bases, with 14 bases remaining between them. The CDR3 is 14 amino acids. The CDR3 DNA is TGTGCCAGCAGTCAGAACGGGATGGTCTACGAGCAGTACTTC. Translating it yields CASSQNGMVYEQYF.

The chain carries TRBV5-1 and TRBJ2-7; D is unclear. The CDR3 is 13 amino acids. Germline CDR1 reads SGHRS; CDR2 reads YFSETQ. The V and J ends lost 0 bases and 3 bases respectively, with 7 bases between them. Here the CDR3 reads CASSLAGFYEQYF. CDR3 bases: TGCGCCAGCAGCTTGGCGGGTTTCTACGAGCAGTACTTC.

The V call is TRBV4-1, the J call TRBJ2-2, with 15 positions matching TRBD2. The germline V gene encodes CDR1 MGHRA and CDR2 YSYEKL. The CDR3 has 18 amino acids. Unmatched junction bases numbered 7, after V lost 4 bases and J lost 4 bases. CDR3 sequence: CASSRTSGGAGSTGELFF. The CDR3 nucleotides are TGCGCCAGCAGCCGGACTAGCGGGGGGGCAGGTTCCACCGGGGAGCTGTTTTTT.

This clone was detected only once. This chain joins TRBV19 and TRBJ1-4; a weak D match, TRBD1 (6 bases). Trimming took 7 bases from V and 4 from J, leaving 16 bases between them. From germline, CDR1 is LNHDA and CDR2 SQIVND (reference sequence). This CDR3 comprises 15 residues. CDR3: CASTTSDSYNEKLFF. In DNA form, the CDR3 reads TGTGCCAGTACCACCTCGGACAGTTATAATGAAAAACTGTTTTTT.

The CDR3 reads CASSGQGYTIYF. As DNA, the CDR3 is TGTGCCAGCAGCGGACAGGGTTACACCATATATTTT. The chain joins TRBV2 to TRBJ1-3; the match to TRBD1 covers 8 bases. V lost 6 bases, J lost 8 bases, and 3 bases stayed unmatched. The CDR3 is 12 amino acids. Germline V gene data show CDR1 as SNHLY and CDR2 as FYNNEI.

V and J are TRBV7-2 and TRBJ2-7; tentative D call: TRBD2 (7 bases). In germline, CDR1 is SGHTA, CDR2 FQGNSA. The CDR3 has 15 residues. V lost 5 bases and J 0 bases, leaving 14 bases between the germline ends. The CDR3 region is CASSPRGAGSYEQYF. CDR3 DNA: TGTGCCAGCAGCCCTCGGGGGGCGGGCTCCTACGAGCAGTACTTC.

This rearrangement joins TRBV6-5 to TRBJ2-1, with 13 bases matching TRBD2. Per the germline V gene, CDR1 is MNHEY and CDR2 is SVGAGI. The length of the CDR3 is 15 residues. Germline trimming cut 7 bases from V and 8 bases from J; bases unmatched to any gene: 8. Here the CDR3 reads CASNLLAGGSHEQFF. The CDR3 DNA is TGTGCCAGCAACCTACTAGCGGGGGGGAGCCATGAGCAGTTCTTC.

CDR3 sequence reads: CASSSRTSGSTDTQYF. The CDR3 nucleotides read TGTGCCAGCAGCTCCCGGACTAGCGGTAGCACAGATACGCAGTATTTT. This rearrangement joins TRBV7-6 to TRBJ2-3, with TRBD2 matching 10 bases. The CDR3 contains 16 residues. V dropped 4 bases and J dropped 0; count of bases not matched to a gene: 4. The germline V gene encodes CDR1 SGHVS and CDR2 FNYEAQ.

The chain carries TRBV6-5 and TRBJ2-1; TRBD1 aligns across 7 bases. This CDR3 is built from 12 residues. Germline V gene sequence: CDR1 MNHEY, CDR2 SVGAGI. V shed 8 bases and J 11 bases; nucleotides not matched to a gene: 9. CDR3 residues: CASHETGWKQFF. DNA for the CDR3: TGTGCCAGCCATGAGACAGGGTGGAAGCAGTTCTTC.

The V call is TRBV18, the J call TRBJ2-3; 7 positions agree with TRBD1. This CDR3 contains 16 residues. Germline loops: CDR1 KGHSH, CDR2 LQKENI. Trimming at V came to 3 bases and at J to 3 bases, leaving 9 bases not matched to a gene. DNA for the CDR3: TGTGCCAGCTCACCGGGACAGCCTTTAGGAACAGATACGCAGTATTTT. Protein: CASSPGQPLGTDTQYF.

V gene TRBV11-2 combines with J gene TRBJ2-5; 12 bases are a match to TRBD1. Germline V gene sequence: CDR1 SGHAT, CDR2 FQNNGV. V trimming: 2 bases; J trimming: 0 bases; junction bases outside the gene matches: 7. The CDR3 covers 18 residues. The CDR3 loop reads CASSLRGDRGPYQETQYF. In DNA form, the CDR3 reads TGTGCCAGCAGCTTAAGGGGGGACAGGGGGCCTTACCAAGAGACCCAGTACTTC.

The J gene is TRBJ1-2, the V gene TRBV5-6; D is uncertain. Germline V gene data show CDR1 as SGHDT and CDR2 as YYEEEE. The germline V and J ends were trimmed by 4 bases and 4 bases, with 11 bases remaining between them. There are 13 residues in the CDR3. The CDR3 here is CASSQYEGYGYTF. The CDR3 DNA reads TGTGCCAGCAGCCAGTATGAGGGCTATGGCTACACCTTC.

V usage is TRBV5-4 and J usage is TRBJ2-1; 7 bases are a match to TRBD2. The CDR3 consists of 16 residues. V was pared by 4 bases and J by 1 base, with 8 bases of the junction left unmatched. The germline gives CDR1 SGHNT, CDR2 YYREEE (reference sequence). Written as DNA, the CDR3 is TGTGCCAGCAGCGGGAGTCCGGGACTATCCTACAATGAGCAGTTCTTC. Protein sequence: CASSGSPGLSYNEQFF.

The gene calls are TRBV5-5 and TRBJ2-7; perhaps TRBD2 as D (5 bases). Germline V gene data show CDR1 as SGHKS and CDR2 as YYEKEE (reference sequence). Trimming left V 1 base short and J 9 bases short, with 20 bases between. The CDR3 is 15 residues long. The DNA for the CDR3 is TGTGCCAGCAGCTTGTTCACGGGGATCGCCCGGGCGCAGTACTTC. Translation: CASSLFTGIARAQYF.

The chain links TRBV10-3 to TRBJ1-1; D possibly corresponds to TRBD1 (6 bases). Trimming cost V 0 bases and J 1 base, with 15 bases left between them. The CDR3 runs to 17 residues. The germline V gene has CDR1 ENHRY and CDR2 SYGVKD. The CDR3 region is CAISESTGRISNTEAFF. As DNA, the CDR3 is TGTGCCATCAGTGAGTCTACAGGGAGAATCTCGAACACTGAAGCTTTCTTT.

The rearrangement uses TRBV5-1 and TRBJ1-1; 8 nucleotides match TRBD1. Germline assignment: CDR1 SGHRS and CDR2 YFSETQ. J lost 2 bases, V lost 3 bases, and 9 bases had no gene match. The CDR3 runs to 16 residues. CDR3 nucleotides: TGCGCCAGCAGCTCCGGACAGGGACAGCGAAACACTGAAGCTTTCTTT. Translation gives CASSSGQGQRNTEAFF.

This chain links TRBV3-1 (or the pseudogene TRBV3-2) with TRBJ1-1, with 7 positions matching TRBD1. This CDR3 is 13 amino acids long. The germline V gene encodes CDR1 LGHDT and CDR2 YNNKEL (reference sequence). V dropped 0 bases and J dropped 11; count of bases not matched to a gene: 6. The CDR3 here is CASSQENRGRAFF. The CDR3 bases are TGTGCCAGCAGCCAAGAGAACAGGGGCAGGGCTTTCTTT.

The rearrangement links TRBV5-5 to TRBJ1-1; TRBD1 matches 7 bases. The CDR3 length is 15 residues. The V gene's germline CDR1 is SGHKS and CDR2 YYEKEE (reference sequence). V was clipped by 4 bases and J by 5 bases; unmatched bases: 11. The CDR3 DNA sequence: TGTGCCAGCAGCCCGACCACAGGGGTTCGTACTGAAGCTTTCTTT. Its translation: CASSPTTGVRTEAFF.

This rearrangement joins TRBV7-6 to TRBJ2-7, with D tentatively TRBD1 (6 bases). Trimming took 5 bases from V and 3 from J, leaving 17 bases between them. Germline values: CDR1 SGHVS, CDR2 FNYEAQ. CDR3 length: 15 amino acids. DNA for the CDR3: TGTGCCAGCAGCCCCCGGCAGGGGTACTACTACGAGCAGTACTTC. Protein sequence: CASSPRQGYYYEQYF.

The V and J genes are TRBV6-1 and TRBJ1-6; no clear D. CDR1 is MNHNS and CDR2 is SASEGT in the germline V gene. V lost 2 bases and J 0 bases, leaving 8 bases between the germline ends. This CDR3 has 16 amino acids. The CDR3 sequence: CASSERLSSYNSPLHF. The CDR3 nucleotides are TGTGCCAGCAGTGAACGGTTGAGCTCCTATAATTCACCCCTCCACTTT.

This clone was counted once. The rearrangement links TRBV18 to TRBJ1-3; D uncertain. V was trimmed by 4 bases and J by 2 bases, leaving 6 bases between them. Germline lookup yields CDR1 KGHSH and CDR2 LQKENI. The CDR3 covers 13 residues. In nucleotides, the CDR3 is TGTGCCAGCTCACTTTCTCCTGGAAACACCATATATTTT. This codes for CASSLSPGNTIYF.

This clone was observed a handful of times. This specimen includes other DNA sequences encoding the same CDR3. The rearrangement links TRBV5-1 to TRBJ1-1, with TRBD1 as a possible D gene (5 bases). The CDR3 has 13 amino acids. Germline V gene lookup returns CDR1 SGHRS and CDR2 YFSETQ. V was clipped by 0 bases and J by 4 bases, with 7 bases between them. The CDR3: CASSLEGSTEAFF. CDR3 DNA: TGCGCCAGCAGCTTGGAGGGGTCCACTGAAGCTTTCTTT. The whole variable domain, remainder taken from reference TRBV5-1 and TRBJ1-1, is KAGVTQTPRYLIKTRGQQVTLSCSPISGHRSVSWYQQTPGQGLQFLFEYFSETQRNKGNFPGRFSGRQFSNSRSEMNVSTLELGDSALYLCASSLEGSTEAFFGQGTRLTVV.

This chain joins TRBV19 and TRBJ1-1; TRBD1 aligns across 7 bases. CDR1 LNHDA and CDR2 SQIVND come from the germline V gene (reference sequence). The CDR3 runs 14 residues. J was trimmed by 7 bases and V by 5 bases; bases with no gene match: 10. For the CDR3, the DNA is TGTGCCAGTAGTGTGACAATCCGGGACAGTGAAGCTTTCTTT. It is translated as CASSVTIRDSEAFF. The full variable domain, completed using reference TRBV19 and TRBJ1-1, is DGGITQSPKYLFRKEGQNVTLSCEQNLNHDAMYWYRQDPGQGLRLIYYSQIVNDFQKGDIAEGYSVSREKKESFPLTVTSAQKNPTAFYLCASSVTIRDSEAFFGQGTRLTVV.

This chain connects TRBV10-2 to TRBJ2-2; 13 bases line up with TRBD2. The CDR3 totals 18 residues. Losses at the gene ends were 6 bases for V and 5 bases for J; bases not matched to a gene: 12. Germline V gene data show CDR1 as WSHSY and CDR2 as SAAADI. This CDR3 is CASRPTSGGPRITGELFF. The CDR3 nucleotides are TGCGCCAGCAGGCCGACTAGCGGGGGGCCTCGGATAACCGGGGAGCTGTTTTTT.

CDR3 nucleotide sequence: TGTGCCAGCAGCCAGCGGGGGGGGTACAATGAGCAGTTCTTC. It is translated as CASSQRGGYNEQFF. This chain joins TRBV6-2 or TRBV6-3 and TRBJ2-1, with 10 bases aligning to TRBD2. The V segment lost 6 bases and the J segment 4 bases; nucleotides outside the gene matches: 3. The CDR3 sequence is 14 residues long. Germline V gene lookup returns CDR1 MNHEY and CDR2 SVGEGT.

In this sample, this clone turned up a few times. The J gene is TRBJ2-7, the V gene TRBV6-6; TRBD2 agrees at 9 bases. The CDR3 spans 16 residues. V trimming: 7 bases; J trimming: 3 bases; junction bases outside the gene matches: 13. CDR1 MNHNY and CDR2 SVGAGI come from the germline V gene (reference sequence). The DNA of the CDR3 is TGTGCCAGCACCTCCTCCCCCCAGCGGGGGGTCTACGAGCAGTACTTC. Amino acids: CASTSSPQRGVYEQYF.

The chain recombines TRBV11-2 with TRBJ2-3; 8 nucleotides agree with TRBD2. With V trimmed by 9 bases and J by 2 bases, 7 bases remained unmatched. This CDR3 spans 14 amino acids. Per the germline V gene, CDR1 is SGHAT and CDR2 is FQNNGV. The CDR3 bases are TGTGCCAGTATGCTAGCGGGCCACACAGATACGCAGTATTTT. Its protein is CASMLAGHTDTQYF.

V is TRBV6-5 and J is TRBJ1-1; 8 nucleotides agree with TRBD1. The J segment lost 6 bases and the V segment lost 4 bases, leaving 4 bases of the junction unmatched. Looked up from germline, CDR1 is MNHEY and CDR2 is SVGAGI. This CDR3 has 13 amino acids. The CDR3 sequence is CASSSTGGSEAFF. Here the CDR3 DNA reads TGTGCCAGCAGTTCTACAGGGGGGTCTGAAGCTTTCTTT.

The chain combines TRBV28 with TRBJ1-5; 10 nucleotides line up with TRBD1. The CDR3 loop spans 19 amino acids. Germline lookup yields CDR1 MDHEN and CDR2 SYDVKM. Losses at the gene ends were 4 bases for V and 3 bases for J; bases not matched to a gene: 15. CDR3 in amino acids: CASSSGYWDRGINNQPQHF. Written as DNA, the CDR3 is TGTGCCAGCAGTTCGGGGTATTGGGACAGGGGAATAAACAATCAGCCCCAGCATTTT.